This T cell receptor beta chain was observed in a study of blood T cell repertoires in COVID-19. Across the study: COVID-19 samples, acute and convalescent, were from the United States, Italy and Spain. PBMCs, B-cell-depleted T cells, or T cells provided the cDNA or gDNA that made up the material.

In the original workflow: For nucleated cells, counts were estimated from reference gene primer amplification. Only in-frame clones appear in the TCRdb table, and some are missing; sequencing was by immunoSEQ multiplex PCR. V and J calls and clone size follow that table, whereas D and trimming were derived from the DNA. This table has just over 90,000 clones, under 90% appearing once. The sample was peripheral blood. The sequence came from a human donor with active COVID-19. The donor label of this sample is uncertain.

For the CDR3, the DNA is TGTGCCAGCAGTTTATCCGGGACAGGGGGCCTCGGGGAGCTGTTTTTT. Translating gives CASSLSGTGGLGELFF. V usage is TRBV27 and J usage is TRBJ2-2; 12 bases map to TRBD1. V shed 0 bases and J 7 bases; nucleotides not matched to a gene: 3. CDR1 and CDR2 from the germline V gene are MNHEY and SMNVEV (reference sequence). This CDR3 contains 16 residues.